This T cell receptor beta chain appears in the sequencing data of a study of shared clonotypes between healthy human individuals (dated by TCRdb to 2020 to 2021). Background for the entire study: The cohort comprised two women and three men aged 18 to 49 years. Between about 0.9 and 8.9 billion PBMCs per donor were obtained by leukapheresis. The study deeply sequenced blood TCR repertoires of five healthy adults to estimate repertoire size and the extent of clonotype sharing between individuals. For each donor, CD4 naive and CD4 memory were each given three plates, CD8 naive was given two plates, and CD8 memory was given one plate. To increase sequencing depth and limit assay-specific biases, TCR repertoire library preparation and sequencing were carried out by different laboratories using diverse techniques. The study at large found these results: When a few donors were compared, the shared fraction of clonotypes was about 5% for naive CD4, roughly 3.3% for naive CD8, roughly 2.5% for memory CD4, and roughly 0.4% for memory CD8. Only blood was sampled, and tissue TCR repertoires likely differ from those in blood. Because the study included only a small number of donors, the genetic and exposure-history diversity represented was limited. Clonotypes shared by all four sorted-subset donors showed higher generation probabilities than non-shared clonotypes. Naive subsets generally had larger estimated clonotype richness than memory subsets. Even with the large sequencing depth, rarefaction of the sorted-subset datasets indicated that sequencing was incomplete. Pairwise subsampling indicated that sequencing depth was expected to affect the degree of clonotype sharing among donors.

Regarding this clone: Its antigen target is currently unknown. The sample holds no much larger clone one base away, and base qualities are not on file.

The donors were healthy, HIV-negative adults with no recently reported acute infections or vaccinations. Every donor was a Caucasian adult living in Nashville, Tennessee, USA. CD4+ T cells were enriched by magnetic negative selection; naive cells were then positively selected on CD45RA, and the negative fraction formed the memory subset. After blood collection by leukapheresis, PBMCs were isolated using Ficoll-Histopaque density gradient centrifugation and then cryopreserved in the vapor phase of liquid nitrogen. Analytical flow cytometry was used to check the purity and quantity of each magnetically sorted T cell population. From each sorted fraction, genomic DNA was isolated and quantified by UV absorbance on a Nanodrop 2000c. TCR CDR3 regions were amplified from genomic DNA by multiplex PCR using the deep immunoSEQ assay. For each cell subset, the extracted genomic DNA was distributed evenly across all wells of several immunoSEQ 96-well plates, and each plate served as one replicate. For sorted subsets, about 200 ng genomic DNA, equal to approximately 30,000 T cell genomes, was loaded into each replicate PCR. The purified libraries were quantified using a Qubit 3.0 fluorometer, sized with a Bioanalyzer 2100, and then quantified again using the KAPA Library Quantification kit. A separate single-read 150-cycle Illumina NextSeq 550 flow cell was used to sequence each immunoSEQ 96-well plate. The authors' analysis ran thus. Because the immunoSEQ output included only junctional sequences and no quality scores, the filtering could not be the same as the filtering used for full-length reads. Sequences were annotated with PyIR, a Python wrapper for IgBLAST v1.9, using IMGT germline references to assign V/J genes and CDR3. Reads were filtered out if the reads had weak V/J assignments (E-value above 1e-6), no CDR3, stop codons, out-of-frame junctions, or ambiguous translated residues. V3J clonotypes were defined by identical inferred V gene, J gene, and CDR3 amino acid sequence. Percentage overlap between repertoires was calculated by dividing the number of shared unique clonotypes by the size of the smaller repertoire. RTK rarefaction, the Chao1 estimator, and Recon v2.1 estimates of unobserved clonotypes were used to assess repertoire richness. Generation probabilities were computed with OLGA for all TCRbeta clonotypes obtained by the gDNA method from several donors. TCRdb carries this immuneACCESS record with in-frame sequences only. Its versions omit some clonotypes, under half of them owing to an unresolved V gene in the studies checked, with the rest unexplained. V and J calls and clone size are copied from that table; D and trimming were computed from the DNA. For this sample the table gives roughly 2 million clones, of which about 95% were detected only once. The ten largest account for 0.1% to 0.15% of the sample.

The source of this sequence is a man between 18 and 29 years old in good health. The sequencing input was naive CD4+ T cells sorted from blood. What the cell subset or site label conveys for this sample: CD45RA+ positively selected.

The nucleotide sequence is given as TGTGCCAGCAGCCCAGATCGACTAGCGGGAGGGATTGAGCAGTTCTTC. Protein translation: CASSPDRLAGGIEQFF. This receptor chain uses TRBV27 and TRBJ2-1; the central 14 bases match TRBD2. The CDR3 spans 16 residues, from the cysteine through the phenylalanine. Only the CDR3 region is kept as DNA, spanning 48 bases read in frame from base 1. V is cut back by 6 bases and J by 9 bases, with 10 bases in the junction unmatched. In the germline V gene (reference sequence), CDR1 corresponds to MNHEY and CDR2 to SMNVEV.